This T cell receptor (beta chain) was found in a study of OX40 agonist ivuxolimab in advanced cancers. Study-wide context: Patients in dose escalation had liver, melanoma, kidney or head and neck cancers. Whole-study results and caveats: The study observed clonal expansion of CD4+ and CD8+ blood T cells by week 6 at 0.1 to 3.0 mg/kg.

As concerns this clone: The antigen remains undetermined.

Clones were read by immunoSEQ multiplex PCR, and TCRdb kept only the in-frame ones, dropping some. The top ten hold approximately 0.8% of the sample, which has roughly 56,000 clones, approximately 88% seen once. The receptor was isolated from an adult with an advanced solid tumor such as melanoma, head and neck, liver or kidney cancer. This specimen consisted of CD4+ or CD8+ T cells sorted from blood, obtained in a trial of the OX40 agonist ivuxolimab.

CDR3 nucleotide sequence: TGTGCCAGCAGCTTAGATCCAGGGGATGATTCACCCCTCCACTTT. Translating gives CASSLDPGDDSPLHF. V and J are TRBV7-2 and TRBJ1-6; D perhaps matches TRBD1 (6 bases). The V and J ends lost 1 base and 8 bases respectively, with 12 bases between them. The V gene's germline CDR1 is SGHTA and CDR2 FQGNSA. This CDR3 contains 15 residues.